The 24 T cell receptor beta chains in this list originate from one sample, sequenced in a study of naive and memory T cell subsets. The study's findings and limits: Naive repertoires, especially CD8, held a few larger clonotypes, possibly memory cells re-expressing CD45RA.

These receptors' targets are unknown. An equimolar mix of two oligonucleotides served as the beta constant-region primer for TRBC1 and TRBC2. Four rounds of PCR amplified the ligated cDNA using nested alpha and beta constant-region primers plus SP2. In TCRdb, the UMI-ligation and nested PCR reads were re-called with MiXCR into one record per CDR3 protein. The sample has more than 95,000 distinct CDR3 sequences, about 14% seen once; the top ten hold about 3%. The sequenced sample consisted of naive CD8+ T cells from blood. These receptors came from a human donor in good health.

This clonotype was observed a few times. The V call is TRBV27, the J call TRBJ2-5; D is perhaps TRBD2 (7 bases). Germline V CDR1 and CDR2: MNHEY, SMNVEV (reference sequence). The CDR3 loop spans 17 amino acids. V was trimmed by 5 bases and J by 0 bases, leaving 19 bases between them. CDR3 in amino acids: CASSPLEAGAYQETQYF. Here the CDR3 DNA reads TGTGCCAGCAGTCCCCTTGAGGCGGGGGCCTACCAAGAGACCCAGTACTTC.

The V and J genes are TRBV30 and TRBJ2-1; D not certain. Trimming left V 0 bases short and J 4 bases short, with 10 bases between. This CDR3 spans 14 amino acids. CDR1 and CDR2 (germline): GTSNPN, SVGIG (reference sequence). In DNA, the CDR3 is TGTGCCTGGAGTGTAAAATGGGAATACAATGAGCAGTTCTTC. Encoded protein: CAWSVKWEYNEQFF.

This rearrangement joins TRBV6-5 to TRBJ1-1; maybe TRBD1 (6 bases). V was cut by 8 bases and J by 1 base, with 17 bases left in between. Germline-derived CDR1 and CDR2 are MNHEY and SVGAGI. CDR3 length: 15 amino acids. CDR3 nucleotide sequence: TGTGCCAGCGCGGAAAGGGTACAGGGGAACACTGAAGCTTTCTTT. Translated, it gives CASAERVQGNTEAFF.

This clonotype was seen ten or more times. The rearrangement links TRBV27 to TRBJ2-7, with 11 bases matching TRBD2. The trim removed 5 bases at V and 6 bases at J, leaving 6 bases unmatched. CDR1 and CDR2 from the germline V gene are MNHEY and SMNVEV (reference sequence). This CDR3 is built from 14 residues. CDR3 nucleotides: TGTGCCAGCAGTCCGGGGACTAGCGGAATCGAGCAGTACTTC. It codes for CASSPGTSGIEQYF.

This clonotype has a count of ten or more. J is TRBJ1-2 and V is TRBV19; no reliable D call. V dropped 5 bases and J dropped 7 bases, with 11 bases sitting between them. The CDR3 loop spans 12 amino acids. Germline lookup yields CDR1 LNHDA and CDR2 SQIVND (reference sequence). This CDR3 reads CASSAIQGGYTF. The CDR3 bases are TGTGCCAGTAGTGCGATTCAAGGTGGCTACACCTTC.

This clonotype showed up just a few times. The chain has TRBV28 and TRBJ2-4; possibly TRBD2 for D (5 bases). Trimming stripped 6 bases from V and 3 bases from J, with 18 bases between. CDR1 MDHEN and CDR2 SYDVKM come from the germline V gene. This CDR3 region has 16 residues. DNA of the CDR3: TGTGCCAGCAGCAAATACCTGGACTCTAACAAAAACATTCAGTACTTC. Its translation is CASSKYLDSNKNIQYF.

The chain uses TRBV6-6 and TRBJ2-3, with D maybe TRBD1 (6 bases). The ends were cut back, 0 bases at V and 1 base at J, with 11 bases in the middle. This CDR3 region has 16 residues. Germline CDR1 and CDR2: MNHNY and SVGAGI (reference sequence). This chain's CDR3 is CASSYSVQGRTDTQYF. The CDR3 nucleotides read TGTGCCAGCAGTTACTCGGTACAGGGCCGCACAGATACGCAGTATTTT.

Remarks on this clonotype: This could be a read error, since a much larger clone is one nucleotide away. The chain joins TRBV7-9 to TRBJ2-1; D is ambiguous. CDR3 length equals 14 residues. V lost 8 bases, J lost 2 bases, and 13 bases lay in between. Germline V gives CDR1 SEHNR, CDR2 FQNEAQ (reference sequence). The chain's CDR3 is CASGPRDTYNEQFF. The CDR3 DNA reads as TGTGCCAGCGGCCCTCGAGATACCTACAATGAGCAGTTCTTC.

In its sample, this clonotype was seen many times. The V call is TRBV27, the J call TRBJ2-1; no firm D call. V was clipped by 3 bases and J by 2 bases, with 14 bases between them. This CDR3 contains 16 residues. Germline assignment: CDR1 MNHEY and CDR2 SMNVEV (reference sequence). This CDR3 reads CASSFQPNPPYNEQFF. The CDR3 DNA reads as TGTGCCAGCAGTTTTCAGCCGAACCCTCCCTACAATGAGCAGTTCTTC.

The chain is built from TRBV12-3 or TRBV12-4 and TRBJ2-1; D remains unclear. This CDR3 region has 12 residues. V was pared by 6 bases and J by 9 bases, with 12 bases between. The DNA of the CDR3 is TGTGCCAGCAGCCGGAGTATGGGTGAGCAGTTCTTC. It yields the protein CASSRSMGEQFF.

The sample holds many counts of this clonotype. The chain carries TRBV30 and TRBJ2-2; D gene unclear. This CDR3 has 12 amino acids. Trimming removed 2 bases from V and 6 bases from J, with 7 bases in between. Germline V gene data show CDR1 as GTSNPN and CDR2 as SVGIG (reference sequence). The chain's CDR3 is CAWSLTAGELFF. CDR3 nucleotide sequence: TGTGCCTGGAGTTTAACCGCCGGGGAGCTGTTTTTT.

The CDR3 here is CASSQDTGVAASYNEQFF. Written as DNA, the CDR3 is TGCGCCAGCAGCCAAGATACTGGAGTGGCAGCCTCCTACAATGAGCAGTTCTTC. The V call is TRBV4-3, the J call TRBJ2-1, with D unclear. Germline assignment: CDR1 LGHNA and CDR2 YSLEER. With 0 bases removed from V and 0 bases from J, the gap between germline ends came to 15 bases. The CDR3 is 18 amino acids.

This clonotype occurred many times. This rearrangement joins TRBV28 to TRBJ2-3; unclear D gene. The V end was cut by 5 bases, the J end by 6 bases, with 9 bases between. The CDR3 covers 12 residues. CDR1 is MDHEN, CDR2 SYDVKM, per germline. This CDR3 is CASSTHADTQYF. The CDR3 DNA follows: TGTGCCAGCAGTACTCACGCGGATACGCAGTATTTT. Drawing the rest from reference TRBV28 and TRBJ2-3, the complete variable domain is DVKVTQSSRYLVKRTGEKVFLECVQDMDHENMFWYRQDPGLGLRLIYFSYDVKMKEKGDIPEGYSVSREKKERFSLILESASTNQTSMYLCASSTHADTQYFGPGTRLTVL.

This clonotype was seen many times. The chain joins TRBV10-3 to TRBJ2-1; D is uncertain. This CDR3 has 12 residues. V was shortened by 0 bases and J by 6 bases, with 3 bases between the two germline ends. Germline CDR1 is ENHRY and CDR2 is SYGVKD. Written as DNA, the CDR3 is TGTGCCATCAGTGAGTCTGTCAATGAGCAGTTCTTC. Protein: CAISESVNEQFF.

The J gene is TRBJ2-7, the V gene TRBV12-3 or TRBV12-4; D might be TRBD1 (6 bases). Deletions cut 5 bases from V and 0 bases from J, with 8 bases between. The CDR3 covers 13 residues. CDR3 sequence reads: CASSRGSSYEQYF. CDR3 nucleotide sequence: TGTGCCAGCAGTAGGGGGAGCTCCTACGAGCAGTACTTC.

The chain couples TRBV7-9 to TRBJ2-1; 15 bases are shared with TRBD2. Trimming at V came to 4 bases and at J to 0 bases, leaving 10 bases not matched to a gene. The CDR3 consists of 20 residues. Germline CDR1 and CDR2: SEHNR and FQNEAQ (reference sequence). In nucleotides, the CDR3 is TGTGCCAGCAGCTCCGGACTAGCGGGGGGGCCCTACAGCTCCTACAATGAGCAGTTCTTC. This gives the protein CASSSGLAGGPYSSYNEQFF.

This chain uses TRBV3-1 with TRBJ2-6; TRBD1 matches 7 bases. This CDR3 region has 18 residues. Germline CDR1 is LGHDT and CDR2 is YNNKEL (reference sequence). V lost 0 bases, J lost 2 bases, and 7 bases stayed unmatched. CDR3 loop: CASSQETGSFPGANVLTF. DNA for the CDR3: TGTGCCAGCAGCCAAGAGACAGGGAGTTTCCCTGGGGCCAACGTCCTGACTTTC.

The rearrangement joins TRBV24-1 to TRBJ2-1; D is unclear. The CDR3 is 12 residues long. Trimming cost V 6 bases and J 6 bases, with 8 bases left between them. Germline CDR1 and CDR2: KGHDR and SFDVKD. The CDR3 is CATSQPGNEQFF. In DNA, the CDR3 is TGTGCCACCAGTCAACCCGGCAATGAGCAGTTCTTC.

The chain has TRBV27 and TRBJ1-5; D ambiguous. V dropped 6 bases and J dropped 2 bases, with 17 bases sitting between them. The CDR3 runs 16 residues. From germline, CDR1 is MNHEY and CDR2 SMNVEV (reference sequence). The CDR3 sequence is CASSPVAEAGNQPQHF. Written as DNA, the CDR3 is TGTGCCAGCAGCCCGGTGGCGGAGGCCGGCAATCAGCCCCAGCATTTT.

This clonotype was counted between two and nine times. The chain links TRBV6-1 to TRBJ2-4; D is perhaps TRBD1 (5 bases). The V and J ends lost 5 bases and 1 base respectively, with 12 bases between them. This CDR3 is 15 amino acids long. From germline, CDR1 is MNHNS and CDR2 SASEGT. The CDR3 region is CASSISRVAKNIQYF. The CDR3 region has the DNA TGTGCCAGCAGTATCTCCAGGGTCGCCAAAAACATTCAGTACTTC.

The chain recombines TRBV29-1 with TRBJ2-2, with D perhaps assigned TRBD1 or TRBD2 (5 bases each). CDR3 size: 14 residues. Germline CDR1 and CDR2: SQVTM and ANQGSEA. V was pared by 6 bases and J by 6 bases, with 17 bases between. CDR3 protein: CSVTTGAGAGELFF. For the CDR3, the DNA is TGCAGCGTGACTACCGGGGCCGGGGCCGGGGAGCTGTTTTTT.

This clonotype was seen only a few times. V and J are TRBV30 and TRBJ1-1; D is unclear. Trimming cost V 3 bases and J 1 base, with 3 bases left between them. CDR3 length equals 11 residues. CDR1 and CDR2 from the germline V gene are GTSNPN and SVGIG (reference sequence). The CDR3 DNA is TGTGCCTGGAGCTGGAACACTGAAGCTTTCTTT. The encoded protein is CAWSWNTEAFF.

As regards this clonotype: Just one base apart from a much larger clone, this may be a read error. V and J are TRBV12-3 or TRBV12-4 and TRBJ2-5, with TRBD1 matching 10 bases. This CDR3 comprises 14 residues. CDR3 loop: CTSSDRGPRETQYF. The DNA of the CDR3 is TGTACCAGCAGTGACAGGGGGCCGCGGGAGACCCAGTACTTC.

This CDR3 reads CASSYGGPQHF. CDR3 nucleotides: TGTGCCAGCAGTTATGGAGGGCCCCAGCATTTT. The chain joins TRBV6-2 or TRBV6-3 to TRBJ1-5, with unresolved D. V was trimmed by 3 bases and J by 9 bases, leaving 6 bases between them. The germline V gene has CDR1 MNHEY and CDR2 SVGEGT. The CDR3 length is 11 residues.